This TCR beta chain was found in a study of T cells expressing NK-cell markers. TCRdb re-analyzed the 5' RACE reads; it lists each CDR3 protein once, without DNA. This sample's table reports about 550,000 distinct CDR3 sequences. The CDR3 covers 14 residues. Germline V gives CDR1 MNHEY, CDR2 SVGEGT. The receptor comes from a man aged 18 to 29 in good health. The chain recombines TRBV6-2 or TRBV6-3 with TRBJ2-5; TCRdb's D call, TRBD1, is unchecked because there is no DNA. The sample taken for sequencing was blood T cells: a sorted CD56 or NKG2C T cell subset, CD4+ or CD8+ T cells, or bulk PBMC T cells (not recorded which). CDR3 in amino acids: CASRATTGQWTQYF.